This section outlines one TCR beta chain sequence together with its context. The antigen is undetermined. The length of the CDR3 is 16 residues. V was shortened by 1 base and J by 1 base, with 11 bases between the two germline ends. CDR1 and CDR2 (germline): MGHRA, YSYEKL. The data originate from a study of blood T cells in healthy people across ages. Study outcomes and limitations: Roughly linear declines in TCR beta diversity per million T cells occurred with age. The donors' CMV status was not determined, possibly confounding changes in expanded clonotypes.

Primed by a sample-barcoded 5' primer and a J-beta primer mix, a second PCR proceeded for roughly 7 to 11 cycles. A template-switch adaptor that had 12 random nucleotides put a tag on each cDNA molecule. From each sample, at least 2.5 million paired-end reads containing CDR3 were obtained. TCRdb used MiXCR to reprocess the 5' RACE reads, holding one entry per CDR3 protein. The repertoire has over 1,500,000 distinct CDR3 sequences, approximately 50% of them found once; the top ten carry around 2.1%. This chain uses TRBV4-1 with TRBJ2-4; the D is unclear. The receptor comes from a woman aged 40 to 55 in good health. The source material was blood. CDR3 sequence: CASSQGGFFAKNIQYF. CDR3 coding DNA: TGCGCCAGCAGCCAAGGGGGTTTTTTTGCCAAAAACATTCAGTACTTC.